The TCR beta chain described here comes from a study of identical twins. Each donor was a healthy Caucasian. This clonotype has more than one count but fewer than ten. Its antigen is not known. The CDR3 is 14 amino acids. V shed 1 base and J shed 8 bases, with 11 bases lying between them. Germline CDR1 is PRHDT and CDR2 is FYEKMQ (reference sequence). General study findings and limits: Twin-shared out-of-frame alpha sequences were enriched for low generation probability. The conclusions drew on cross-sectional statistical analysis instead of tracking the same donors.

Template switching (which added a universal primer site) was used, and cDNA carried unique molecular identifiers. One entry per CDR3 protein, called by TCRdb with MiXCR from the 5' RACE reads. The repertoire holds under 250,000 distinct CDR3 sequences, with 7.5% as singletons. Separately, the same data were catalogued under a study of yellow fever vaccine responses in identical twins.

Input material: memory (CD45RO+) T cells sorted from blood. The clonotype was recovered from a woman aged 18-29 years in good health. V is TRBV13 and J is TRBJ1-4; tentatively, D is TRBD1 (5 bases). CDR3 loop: CASSLVRVGEKLFF. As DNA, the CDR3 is TGTGCCAGCAGCTTAGTCAGGGTGGGGGAAAAACTGTTTTTT.